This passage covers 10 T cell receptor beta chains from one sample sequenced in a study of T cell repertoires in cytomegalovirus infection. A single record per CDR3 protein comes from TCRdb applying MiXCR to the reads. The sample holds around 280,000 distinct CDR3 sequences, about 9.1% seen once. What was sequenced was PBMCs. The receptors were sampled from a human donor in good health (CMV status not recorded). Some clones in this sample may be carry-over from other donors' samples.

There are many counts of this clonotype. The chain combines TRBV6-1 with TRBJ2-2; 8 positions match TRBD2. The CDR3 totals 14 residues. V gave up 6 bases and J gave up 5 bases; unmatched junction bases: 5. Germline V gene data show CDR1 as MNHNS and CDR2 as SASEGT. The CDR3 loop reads CASSPREGTGELFF. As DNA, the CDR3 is TGTGCCAGCAGCCCCCGGGAGGGTACCGGGGAGCTGTTTTTT.

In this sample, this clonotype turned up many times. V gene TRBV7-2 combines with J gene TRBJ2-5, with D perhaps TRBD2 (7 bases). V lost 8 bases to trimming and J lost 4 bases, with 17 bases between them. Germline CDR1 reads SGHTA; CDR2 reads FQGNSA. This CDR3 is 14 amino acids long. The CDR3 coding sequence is TGTGCCAGCTCTCCGACAGGCGGGGGAGAGACCCAGTACTTC. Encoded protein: CASSPTGGGETQYF.

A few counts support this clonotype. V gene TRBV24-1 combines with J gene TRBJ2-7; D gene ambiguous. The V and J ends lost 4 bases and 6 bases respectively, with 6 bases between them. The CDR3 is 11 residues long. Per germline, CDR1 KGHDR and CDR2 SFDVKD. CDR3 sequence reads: CATSESGEQYF. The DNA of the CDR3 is TGTGCCACCAGTGAATCGGGCGAGCAGTACTTC.

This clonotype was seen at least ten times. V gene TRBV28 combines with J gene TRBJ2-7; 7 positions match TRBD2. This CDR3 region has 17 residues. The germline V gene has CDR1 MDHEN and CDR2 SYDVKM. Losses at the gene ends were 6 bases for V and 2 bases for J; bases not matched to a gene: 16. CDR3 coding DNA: TGTGCCAGCAGCCTCAAACACGGGGGGAGGGAAACCTACGAGCAGTACGTC. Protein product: CASSLKHGGRETYEQYV.

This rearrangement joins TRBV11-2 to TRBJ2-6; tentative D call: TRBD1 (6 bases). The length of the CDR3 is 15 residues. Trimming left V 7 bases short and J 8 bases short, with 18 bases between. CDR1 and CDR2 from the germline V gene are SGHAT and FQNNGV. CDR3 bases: TGTGCCAGCACCAGATGGACAGTTGCGACCAACGTCCTGACTTTC. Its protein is CASTRWTVATNVLTF. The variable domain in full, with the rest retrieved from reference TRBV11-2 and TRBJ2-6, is EAGVAQSPRYKIIEKRQSVAFWCNPISGHATLYWYQQILGQGPKLLIQFQNNGVVDDSQLPKDRFSAERLKGVDSTLKIQPAKLEDSAVYLCASTRWTVATNVLTFGAGSRLTVL.

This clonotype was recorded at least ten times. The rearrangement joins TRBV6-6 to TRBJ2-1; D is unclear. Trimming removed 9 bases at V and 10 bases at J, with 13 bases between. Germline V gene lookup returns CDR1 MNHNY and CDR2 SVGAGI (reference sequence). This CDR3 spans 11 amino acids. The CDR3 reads CASGWAEEQFF. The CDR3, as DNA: TGTGCCAGTGGCTGGGCTGAAGAGCAGTTCTTC.

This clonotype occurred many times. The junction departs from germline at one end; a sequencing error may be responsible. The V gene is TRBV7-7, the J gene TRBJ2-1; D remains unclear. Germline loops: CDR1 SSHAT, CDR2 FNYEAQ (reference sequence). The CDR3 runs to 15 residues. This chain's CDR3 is CASSFSLDGNNEQFF. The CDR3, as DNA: TGTGCTAGCAGCTTTTCCCTGGACGGAAACAATGAGCAGTTCTTC.

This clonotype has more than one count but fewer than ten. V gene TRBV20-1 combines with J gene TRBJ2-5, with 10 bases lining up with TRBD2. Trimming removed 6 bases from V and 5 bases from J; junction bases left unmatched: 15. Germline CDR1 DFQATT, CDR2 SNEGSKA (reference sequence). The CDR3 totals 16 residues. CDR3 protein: CSATGLALNPGETQYF. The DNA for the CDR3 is TGCAGTGCGACGGGACTAGCGCTAAACCCGGGGGAGACCCAGTACTTC.

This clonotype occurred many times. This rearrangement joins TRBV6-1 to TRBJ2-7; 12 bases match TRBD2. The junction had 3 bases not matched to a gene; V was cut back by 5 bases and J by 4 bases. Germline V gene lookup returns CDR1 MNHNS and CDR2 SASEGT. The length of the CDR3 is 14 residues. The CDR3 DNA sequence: TGTGCCAGCAGTCTGCTAGCGGGGGGGTACGAGCAGTACTTC. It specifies CASSLLAGGYEQYF.

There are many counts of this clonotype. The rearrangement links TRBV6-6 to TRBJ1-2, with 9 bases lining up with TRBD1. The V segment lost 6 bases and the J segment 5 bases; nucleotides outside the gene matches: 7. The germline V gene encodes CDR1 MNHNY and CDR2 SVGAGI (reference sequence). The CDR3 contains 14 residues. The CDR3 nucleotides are TGTGCCAGCAGCAAACAGGGGGCGGATTATGGCTACACCTTC. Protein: CASSKQGADYGYTF.